This T cell receptor (beta chain) was obtained from a study of T cell responses to AZD1222 COVID-19 vaccine. Study-wide results and limits: Spike-specific TCR breadth and depth grew following two AZD1222 doses. Nearly half of spike-specific TCRs reportedly go after variant regions that carry no mutations. Spike-wide coverage was observed for vaccine-associated CD4 TCRs, with dominant responses at 160-218 and 743-854. Donors, mostly white British, included more females; clonal diversity was possibly underestimated.

The protocol was immunoSEQ multiplex PCR, while the TCRdb copy is restricted to in-frame clones and leaves out a portion. The sample contains some 140,000 clones, 80% to 95% of which appear only once. From germline, CDR1 is SGHTA and CDR2 FQGNSA. V was trimmed by 5 bases and J by 2 bases, leaving 13 bases between them. The CDR3 spans 15 residues. In its sample, this clone was seen once. Antigen: not known. This TCR derives from an adult in good health. This sample comprised peripheral blood, obtained on day 0 of AZD1222 vaccination. J is TRBJ1-3 and V is TRBV7-2; D may be TRBD1 (6 bases). The chain's CDR3 is CASSKDSKTGNTIYF. In DNA, the CDR3 is TGTGCCAGCAGCAAGGACAGCAAAACTGGAAACACCATATATTTT.